The clone carrying this TCR beta chain was seen a single time. This record comes from a study of CD8+ T cells in alopecia areata. This CDR3 region has 19 residues. Trimming at V came to 0 bases and at J to 2 bases, leaving 13 bases not matched to a gene. Germline CDR1 reads LGHNT; CDR2 reads FRNRAP. cDNA prepared by RNA extraction and subsequent reverse transcription served as the template for sequencing. TCRdb's table, derived via immunoSEQ multiplex PCR, lists solely in-frame clones and lacks some. Of roughly 120,000 clones in the sample, 56% were seen once. Treatment specified: oral pan-JAK inhibitor, 5-10 mg twice daily. As part of sample collection, lesional scalp punch biopsies and peripheral blood were taken from alopecia areata patients.

The source of this sequence is a human donor with alopecia areata. This chain joins TRBV12-5 and TRBJ1-5; TRBD1 aligns across 7 bases. Sequencing was performed on CD4+ T cells sorted from blood, taken at week 24, from a patient treated with tofacitinib. The CDR3 sequence: CASGLVVTGTMEGNQPQHF. The DNA for the CDR3 is TGTGCTAGTGGTTTGGTGGTGACAGGGACAATGGAGGGCAATCAGCCCCAGCATTTT.